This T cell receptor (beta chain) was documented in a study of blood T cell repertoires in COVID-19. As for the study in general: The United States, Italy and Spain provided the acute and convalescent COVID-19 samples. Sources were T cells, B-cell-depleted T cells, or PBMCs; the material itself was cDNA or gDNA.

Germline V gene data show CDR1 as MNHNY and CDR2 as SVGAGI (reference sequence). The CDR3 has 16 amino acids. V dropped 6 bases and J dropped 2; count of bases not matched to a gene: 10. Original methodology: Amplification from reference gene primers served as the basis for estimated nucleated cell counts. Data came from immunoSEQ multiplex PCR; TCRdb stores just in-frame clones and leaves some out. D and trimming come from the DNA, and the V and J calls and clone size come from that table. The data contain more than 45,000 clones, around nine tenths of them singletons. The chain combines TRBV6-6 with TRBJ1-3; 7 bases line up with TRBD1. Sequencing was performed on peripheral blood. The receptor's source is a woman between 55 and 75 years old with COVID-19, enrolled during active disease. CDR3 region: CASSSRQGGAGNTIYF. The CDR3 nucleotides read TGTGCCAGCAGCTCAAGACAGGGAGGCGCTGGAAACACCATATATTTT.